What follows are 15 T cell receptor beta chains derived from one specimen sequenced in a study of T cells after posttransplantation cyclophosphamide. Busulfan-fludarabine conditioning, marrow transplant, and cyclophosphamide on days +3 and +4 were administered. The method was immunoSEQ multiplex PCR; TCRdb's version includes in-frame clones alone and lacks a portion of them. This table has some 10,000 clones, 80% to 90% appearing once. The material was PBMCs, obtained after allogeneic stem cell transplant with posttransplant cyclophosphamide. Receptor source: a female patient in her 50s who received an allogeneic stem cell transplant from a related donor, was CMV-positive, and had no GVHD. Some T cells may originate from the graft donor.

The chain carries TRBV5-1 and TRBJ2-7; TRBD1 matches at 10 bases. The CDR3 runs 14 residues. J lost 7 bases, V lost 7 bases, and 11 bases had no gene match. The V gene's germline CDR1 is SGHRS and CDR2 YFSETQ. The DNA of the CDR3 is TGCGCCAGCGATCCGGGACAGGGGATAGGGGAGCAGTACTTC. The encoded protein is CASDPGQGIGEQYF.

V is TRBV2 and J is TRBJ1-2; 8 bases line up with TRBD1. CDR3 size: 13 residues. Germline CDR1 SNHLY, CDR2 FYNNEI. Trimming at V came to 6 bases and at J to 6 bases, leaving 6 bases not matched to a gene. Here the CDR3 DNA reads TGTGCCAGCAGGTCGACAGGGGCTCATGGCTACACCTTC. Its protein product is CASRSTGAHGYTF.

The rearrangement links TRBV7-2 to TRBJ2-7; 7 bases fit TRBD1. This CDR3 comprises 13 residues. Germline trimming cut 3 bases from V and 5 bases from J; bases unmatched to any gene: 4. CDR1 SGHTA and CDR2 FQGNSA come from the germline V gene. The CDR3 DNA reads as TGTGCCAGCAGCTTGGGGACAGTCCACGAGCAGTACTTC. Residues: CASSLGTVHEQYF.

Turning to this clone: One junction end disagrees with the germline gene, perhaps due to a read error. The chain employs TRBV5-4 and TRBJ2-1; 7 bases are shared with TRBD2. This CDR3 has 16 amino acids. The germline V gene has CDR1 SGHNT and CDR2 YYREEE (reference sequence). The CDR3 DNA reads as TGTGCCGGCAGCCACCCCGGGGGGAGCTCCTACAATGAGCAGTTCTTC. It translates to CAGSHPGGSSYNEQFF.

V gene TRBV4-1 combines with J gene TRBJ1-6; D may be TRBD1 (6 bases). Between the trimmed V and J ends, which lost 0 bases and 7 bases, there was a span of 10 bases. Germline V gene sequence: CDR1 MGHRA, CDR2 YSYEKL. CDR3 length: 15 amino acids. The CDR3 is CASSQEGRGNSPLHF. The CDR3, as DNA: TGCGCCAGCAGCCAAGAAGGTAGGGGGAATTCACCCCTCCACTTT.

The V call is TRBV7-8, the J call TRBJ1-5, with D perhaps matching TRBD1 (5 bases). The V end lost 4 bases, the J end lost 7 bases, and 14 bases lay between the germline ends. The germline gives CDR1 SGHVS, CDR2 FQNEAQ. The CDR3 is 14 residues long. The CDR3 DNA follows: TGTGCCAGCAGCTCGGCAGGGAGGTGGCAGCCCCAGCATTTT. Translated, it gives CASSSAGRWQPQHF.

This sequence joins TRBV27 and TRBJ2-1, with D unclear. Trimming removed 4 bases from V and 4 bases from J, with 11 bases in between. Germline V gives CDR1 MNHEY, CDR2 SMNVEV (reference sequence). The CDR3 extends over 14 amino acids. As DNA, the CDR3 is TGTGCCAGCAGTTCACCGACGGGTTACAATGAGCAGTTCTTC. It encodes CASSSPTGYNEQFF.

V usage is TRBV5-6 and J usage is TRBJ2-5, with D unclear. V lost 0 bases to trimming and J lost 2 bases, with 14 bases between them. The CDR3 has 16 amino acids. CDR1 and CDR2 (germline): SGHDT, YYEEEE. CDR3 amino acids: CASSLGVVDSQETQYF. The CDR3 DNA sequence: TGTGCCAGCAGCTTGGGTGTAGTCGACTCACAAGAGACCCAGTACTTC.

This chain connects TRBV5-1 to TRBJ1-4, with 9 bases matching TRBD1. The CDR3 covers 14 residues. V trimming: 4 bases; J trimming: 8 bases; junction bases outside the gene matches: 6. From germline, CDR1 is SGHRS and CDR2 YFSETQ. DNA for the CDR3: TGCGCCAGCAGCGGCGGACAGGGGATCGAAAAACTGTTTTTT. It is translated as CASSGGQGIEKLFF.

The chain has TRBV7-8 and TRBJ1-2; 7 bases fit TRBD1. Germline trimming cut 1 base from V and 1 base from J; bases unmatched to any gene: 6. Germline V gene lookup returns CDR1 SGHVS and CDR2 FQNEAQ. The CDR3 has 16 residues. The CDR3 spells CASSLGNRGGNYGYTF. DNA for the CDR3: TGTGCCAGCAGCTTAGGGAACAGGGGTGGTAACTATGGCTACACCTTC.

The J gene is TRBJ2-5, the V gene TRBV7-2; TRBD2 agrees at 8 bases. J lost 4 bases, V lost 2 bases, and 6 bases had no gene match. Germline CDR1 SGHTA, CDR2 FQGNSA. The CDR3 spans 15 residues. This chain's CDR3 is CASSLRGGGRETQYF. CDR3 nucleotide sequence: TGTGCCAGCAGCTTAAGGGGCGGGGGGCGAGAGACCCAGTACTTC.

V is TRBV15 and J is TRBJ2-3, with 9 bases aligning to TRBD1. Germline CDR1 is LNHNV and CDR2 is YYDKDF (reference sequence). The ends lost 4 bases at V and 4 bases at J; junction bases unmatched: 9. The CDR3 extends over 16 amino acids. The DNA for the CDR3 is TGTGCCACCAGCACCCCCGGGGGACAGGGCCCAGATACGCAGTATTTT. Protein: CATSTPGGQGPDTQYF.

The chain has TRBV2 and TRBJ2-4; TRBD1 might be the D (5 bases). Germline-derived CDR1 and CDR2 are SNHLY and FYNNEI. V was trimmed by 5 bases and J by 6 bases, leaving 17 bases between them. This CDR3 comprises 15 residues. CDR3: CASSSIQVVGNIQYF. The CDR3 DNA follows: TGTGCCAGCAGTTCAATACAGGTAGTCGGAAACATTCAGTACTTC.

The rearrangement uses TRBV5-1 and TRBJ2-2, with 14 bases fitting TRBD2. The CDR3 is made up of 17 amino acids. Germline trimming cut 5 bases from V and 0 bases from J; bases unmatched to any gene: 3. Germline V gene data show CDR1 as SGHRS and CDR2 as YFSETQ. CDR3 region: CASRGLAGDSNTGELFF. The CDR3 nucleotides are TGCGCCAGCAGGGGACTAGCGGGGGATTCGAACACCGGGGAGCTGTTTTTT.

With regard to this clone: One end of the junction does not line up with germline, which may come from a read error. The chain is built from TRBV11-1 and TRBJ2-4; D unresolved. CDR1 is SGHAT, CDR2 FQDESV, per germline (reference sequence). The CDR3 has 15 amino acids. In DNA form, the CDR3 reads TGTACCAGCAGTAACATAAATCTAGCCAAAAACATTCAGTACTTC. This encodes CTSSNINLAKNIQYF.